These T cell receptor beta chains were read from a single sample in a study of OX40 agonist ivuxolimab in advanced cancers. Generated by immunoSEQ multiplex PCR, the TCRdb table keeps only in-frame clones and is missing some. Here the sample spans approximately 66,000 clones, just over 85% being singletons. The material was CD4+ or CD8+ T cells sorted from blood, obtained in a trial of the OX40 agonist ivuxolimab. Receptors were obtained from an adult with an advanced solid tumor such as melanoma, head and neck, liver or kidney cancer. CDR3s include the opening cysteine and the closing phenylalanine or tryptophan.

j_call: TRBJ1-1
v_call: TRBV6-5
cdr3_aa: CASSYPGRVNTEAFF

j_call: TRBJ2-7
v_call: TRBV10-3
cdr3_aa: CAIRSPGQGAYEQYF

j_call: TRBJ2-2
v_call: TRBV4-3
cdr3_aa: CASSQGDRGLSNTGELFF

j_call: TRBJ1-5
v_call: TRBV6-1
cdr3_aa: CASSERGFTGADSNQPQHF

j_call: TRBJ1-1
v_call: TRBV18
cdr3_aa: CASSEVRGSTEAFF

j_call: TRBJ1-4
v_call: TRBV7-9
cdr3_aa: CASSLGDATNEKLFF

j_call: TRBJ1-5
v_call: TRBV19
cdr3_aa: CASSWQGRNQPQHF

j_call: TRBJ1-2
v_call: TRBV7-2
cdr3_aa: CASSTGTGPYGYTF

j_call: TRBJ1-5
v_call: TRBV28
cdr3_aa: CASSEPGQARGPQHF

j_call: TRBJ2-1
v_call: TRBV6-6
cdr3_aa: CASQLGTGGRNEQFF

j_call: TRBJ1-4
v_call: TRBV5-1
cdr3_aa: CASSLSGAPNEKLFF